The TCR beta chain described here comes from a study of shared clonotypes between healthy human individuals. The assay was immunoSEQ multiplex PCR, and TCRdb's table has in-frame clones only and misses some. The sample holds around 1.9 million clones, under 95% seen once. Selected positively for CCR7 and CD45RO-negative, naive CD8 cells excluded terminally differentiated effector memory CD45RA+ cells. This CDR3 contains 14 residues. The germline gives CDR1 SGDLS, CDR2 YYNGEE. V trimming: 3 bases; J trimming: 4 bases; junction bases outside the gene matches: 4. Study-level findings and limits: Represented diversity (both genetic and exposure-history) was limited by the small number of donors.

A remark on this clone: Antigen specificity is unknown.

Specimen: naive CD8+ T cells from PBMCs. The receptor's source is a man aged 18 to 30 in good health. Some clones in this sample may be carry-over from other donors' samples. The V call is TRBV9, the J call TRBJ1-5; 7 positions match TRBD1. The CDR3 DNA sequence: TGTGCCAGCAGCGAGGGACAGTTAAATCAGCCCCAGCATTTT. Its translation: CASSEGQLNQPQHF.